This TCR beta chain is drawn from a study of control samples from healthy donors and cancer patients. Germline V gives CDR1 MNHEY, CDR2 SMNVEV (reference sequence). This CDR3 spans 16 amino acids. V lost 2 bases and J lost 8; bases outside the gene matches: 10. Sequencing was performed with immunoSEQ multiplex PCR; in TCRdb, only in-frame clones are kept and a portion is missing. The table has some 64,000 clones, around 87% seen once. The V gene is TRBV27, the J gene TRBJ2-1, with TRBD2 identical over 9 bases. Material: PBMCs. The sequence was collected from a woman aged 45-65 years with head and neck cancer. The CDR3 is CASSLTGLAGSDEQFF. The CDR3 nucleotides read TGTGCCAGCAGTTTAACCGGGCTAGCGGGGTCGGATGAGCAGTTCTTC.